What follows are 23 T cell receptor beta chains derived from one specimen sequenced in a study of blood T cell repertoires in COVID-19. TCRdb keeps only in-frame clones here, not all; method: immunoSEQ multiplex PCR. The profile shows 360,000 or so clones, about nine tenths of them singletons. What was sequenced was PBMCs or T cells enriched from blood (not recorded which). The receptors originated from a woman younger than 45 who had been exposed to COVID-19.

This sequence joins TRBV10-3 and TRBJ2-2; D may be TRBD2 (6 bases). The CDR3 spans 14 residues. Trimming took off 7 bases at V and 2 bases at J, with 11 bases between the two ends. Germline assignment: CDR1 ENHRY and CDR2 SYGVKD. The CDR3 DNA is TGTGCCATCACTGGCGGGGTCAACACCGGGGAGCTGTTTTTT. It encodes CAITGGVNTGELFF.

The chain is built from TRBV19 and TRBJ1-5; 8 positions match TRBD1. This CDR3 has 15 amino acids. Germline V lookup: CDR1 LNHDA, CDR2 SQIVND (reference sequence). V was pared by 4 bases and J by 7 bases, with 9 bases of the junction left unmatched. CDR3: CASSTRTGLSQPQHF. CDR3 sequence (DNA): TGTGCCAGTAGTACCCGGACAGGGCTGTCGCAGCCCCAGCATTTT.

The chain recombines TRBV6-5 with TRBJ1-3; D is undetermined. Germline values: CDR1 MNHEY, CDR2 SVGAGI. The CDR3 is 15 residues long. Trimming took off 6 bases at V and 4 bases at J, with 16 bases between the two ends. The CDR3 loop is CASSALAGPGNTIYF. The DNA for the CDR3 is TGTGCCAGCAGCGCCCTTGCAGGTCCCGGAAACACCATATATTTT.

V is TRBV6-5 and J is TRBJ1-2; 8 bases agree with TRBD1. The CDR3 sequence is 16 residues long. The V gene's germline CDR1 is MNHEY and CDR2 SVGAGI. V shed 0 bases and J 3 bases; nucleotides not matched to a gene: 6. This CDR3 is CASSYSITGGYYGYTF. Written as DNA, the CDR3 is TGTGCCAGCAGTTACTCGATCACAGGGGGTTACTATGGCTACACCTTC.

This chain uses TRBV19 with TRBJ1-5, with D hard to call. The V end was cut by 5 bases, the J end by 5 bases, with 10 bases between. The germline V gene has CDR1 LNHDA and CDR2 SQIVND (reference sequence). CDR3 length equals 13 residues. CDR3 DNA: TGTGCCAGTAGTCGGTCATATGATCAGCCCCAGCATTTT. This sequence encodes CASSRSYDQPQHF.

This rearrangement joins TRBV6-5 to TRBJ2-2; 7 bases map to TRBD1. V dropped 7 bases and J dropped 3; count of bases not matched to a gene: 8. The germline V gene encodes CDR1 MNHEY and CDR2 SVGAGI. This CDR3 has 15 residues. The CDR3: CASTRRDRHTGELFF. The CDR3 region has the DNA TGTGCCAGCACCAGACGGGACAGACACACCGGGGAGCTGTTTTTT.

This sequence joins TRBV19 and TRBJ2-5; possibly TRBD2 for D (7 bases). The CDR3 extends over 15 amino acids. V was clipped by 3 bases and J by 4 bases, with 15 bases between them. CDR1 LNHDA and CDR2 SQIVND come from the germline V gene (reference sequence). CDR3 loop: CASSIRGAQLETQYF. In nucleotides, the CDR3 is TGTGCCAGTAGTATTCGGGGGGCGCAATTAGAGACCCAGTACTTC.

V gene TRBV5-1 combines with J gene TRBJ2-7; 8 nucleotides agree with TRBD2. J was trimmed by 7 bases and V by 0 bases; bases with no gene match: 12. Germline CDR1 is SGHRS and CDR2 is YFSETQ. The CDR3 consists of 16 residues. CDR3 protein: CASSLGGRAGVGEQYF. CDR3 nucleotide sequence: TGCGCCAGCAGCTTGGGAGGACGAGCGGGAGTGGGGGAGCAGTACTTC.

In this sample, this clone turned up once. The chain combines TRBV6-5 with TRBJ2-7, with TRBD1 identical over 9 bases. Germline V gene sequence: CDR1 MNHEY, CDR2 SVGAGI. The length of the CDR3 is 14 residues. Losses at the gene ends were 6 bases for V and 4 bases for J; bases not matched to a gene: 7. CDR3 DNA sequence: TGTGCCAGCAGGGGGACAGGGAAGCAATACGAGCAGTACTTC. This gives the protein CASRGTGKQYEQYF.

V and J are TRBV10-3 and TRBJ1-6; 9 bases are a match to TRBD1. Germline CDR1 is ENHRY and CDR2 is SYGVKD. This CDR3 is built from 13 residues. Trimming cost V 9 bases and J 5 bases; bases outside gene matches: 2. The CDR3 DNA sequence: TGTGCCATGCGACAGGGGGATAATTCACCCCTCCACTTT. Amino acid sequence: CAMRQGDNSPLHF.

The chain recombines TRBV2 with TRBJ2-3, with D hard to call. Trimming pared 3 bases from V and 4 bases from J, leaving 14 bases between. The V gene's germline CDR1 is SNHLY and CDR2 FYNNEI. The CDR3 runs to 15 residues. The CDR3 loop is CASSEVSPAPDTQYF. CDR3 DNA: TGTGCCAGCAGTGAGGTCAGTCCCGCCCCAGATACGCAGTATTTT.

In nucleotides, the CDR3 is TGTGCCAGCATTCAGGGAGGGGCGCTGAACTATGGCTACACCTTC. Residues: CASIQGGALNYGYTF. The chain uses TRBV2 and TRBJ1-2; a weak D match, TRBD1 (5 bases). Deletions cut 7 bases from V and 2 bases from J, with 17 bases between. Germline V CDR1 and CDR2: SNHLY, FYNNEI. The CDR3 has 15 residues.

The rearrangement links TRBV11-2 to TRBJ1-1, with a tentative D call TRBD1 (6 bases). The CDR3 extends over 17 amino acids. CDR1 is SGHAT and CDR2 is FQNNGV in the germline V gene. V was shortened by 4 bases and J by 1 base, with 19 bases between the two germline ends. CDR3 DNA: TGTGCCAGCAGCTCCAACCCGACCGGGACACGGAACACTGAAGCTTTCTTT. Amino acids: CASSSNPTGTRNTEAFF.

This clone showed up just once. The genes are TRBV27 and TRBJ2-7, with 9 bases identical to TRBD1. The junction had 14 bases not matched to a gene; V was cut back by 3 bases and J by 5 bases. The CDR3 length is 17 residues. Germline CDR1 is MNHEY and CDR2 is SMNVEV (reference sequence). DNA for the CDR3: TGTGCCAGCAGTTTGGGTATGGGACAGGGTCTTAGCGACGAGCAGTACTTC. Translating it yields CASSLGMGQGLSDEQYF.

The rearrangement links TRBV10-3 to TRBJ2-7; 7 nucleotides match TRBD1. The CDR3 is made up of 13 amino acids. The germline CDR1 and CDR2 sequences are ENHRY and SYGVKD. The J segment lost 0 bases and the V segment lost 8 bases, leaving 4 bases of the junction unmatched. Here the CDR3 DNA reads TGTGCCATCCAGGGACAGAACTCCTACGAGCAGTACTTC. Translating it yields CAIQGQNSYEQYF.

The chain has TRBV30 and TRBJ1-1, with D maybe TRBD1 (5 bases). Looked up from germline, CDR1 is GTSNPN and CDR2 is SVGIG (reference sequence). Trimming left V 2 bases short and J 3 bases short, with 16 bases between. The CDR3 extends over 15 amino acids. CDR3 in amino acids: CAWSSWGVKDTEAFF. DNA for the CDR3: TGTGCCTGGAGTTCGTGGGGGGTCAAGGACACTGAAGCTTTCTTT.

As regards this clone: One end of the junction varies from germline; a read error may be responsible. This chain links TRBV7-9 with TRBJ1-2; TRBD1 matches at 7 bases. Germline lookup yields CDR1 SEHNR and CDR2 FQNEAQ (reference sequence). This CDR3 region has 12 residues. This CDR3 is CASRLDRDGYTF. The CDR3 DNA follows: TGTGCCAGCCGCTTAGACAGGGATGGCTACACCTTC.

V and J are TRBV28 and TRBJ1-5, with 10 bases lining up with TRBD1. The CDR3 loop spans 15 amino acids. Unmatched junction bases numbered 7, after V lost 6 bases and J lost 5 bases. In germline, CDR1 is MDHEN, CDR2 SYDVKM. Written as DNA, the CDR3 is TGTGCCAGCAGCGACGGACAGGGGGGCTATCAGCCCCAGCATTTT. This translates into CASSDGQGGYQPQHF.

J is TRBJ1-3 and V is TRBV12-3 or TRBV12-4; D is unresolved. This CDR3 has 11 amino acids. With 10 bases removed from V and 0 bases from J, the gap between germline ends came to 4 bases. The CDR3 is CATYSGNTIYF. CDR3 bases: TGTGCCACCTACTCTGGAAACACCATATATTTT.

V is TRBV7-2 and J is TRBJ2-5, with D possibly matching TRBD2 (7 bases). The CDR3 covers 15 residues. Trimming pared 2 bases from V and 1 base from J, leaving 11 bases between. The V gene's germline CDR1 is SGHTA and CDR2 FQGNSA. The CDR3 bases are TGTGCCAGCAGCTTAAGGGGGGAGGGCCAAGAGACCCAGTACTTC. It encodes CASSLRGEGQETQYF.

The V gene is TRBV27, the J gene TRBJ1-5, with 8 bases that match TRBD1. Germline CDR1 reads MNHEY; CDR2 reads SMNVEV (reference sequence). After removal of 4 bases from V and 6 bases from J, the junction contained 11 bases not matched to a gene. This CDR3 contains 16 residues. The CDR3 region has the DNA TGTGCCAGCAGTTCCGGACAGGGAGTATCCGCTCAGCCCCAGCATTTT. It encodes CASSSGQGVSAQPQHF.

The CDR3 region has the DNA TGCGCCAGCAGTCCAGGGGCGTACACCGGGGAGCTGTTTTTT. Protein product: CASSPGAYTGELFF. This chain uses TRBV10-1 with TRBJ2-2; tentatively, D is TRBD1 (6 bases). Germline CDR1 reads WNHNN; CDR2 reads SYGVQD (reference sequence). Trimming stripped 5 bases from V and 3 bases from J, with 10 bases between. The CDR3 runs to 14 residues.

The chain employs TRBV6-1 and TRBJ2-7, with 11 bases lining up with TRBD1. V lost 4 bases to trimming and J lost 6 bases; unmatched junction nucleotides: 11. The germline V gene has CDR1 MNHNS and CDR2 SASEGT. This CDR3 has 16 amino acids. The CDR3 region has the DNA TGTGCCAGCAGTGGCCCAGGACAGGGGGCCAGCGGCGAGCAGTACTTC. It encodes CASSGPGQGASGEQYF.